The 16 T cell receptor beta chains reported below all come from one sample, sequenced in a study of blood T cell repertoires in COVID-19 (dated by TCRdb to between 2020 and 2021). Receptor amplification or capture employed the immunoSEQ multiplex PCR assay. What TCRdb holds here is the immuneACCESS table cut down to in-frame rearrangements. Part of the clones is not present; checked against another copy, under half of the missing clones reflect an unresolved V gene, and the others are unexplained. The table for this sample lists about 380,000 clones; 81% of them were counted only once. Of the sample, more than 1% falls within the top ten clones. Specimen: peripheral blood. These receptors were collected from a human donor with acute or convalescent COVID-19. The donor label of this sample is uncertain.

CDR3 nucleotides: TGCGCCAGCAGCTTTGGTGGGGGCCTCGGGGCTGGGGAGCAGTACTTC. It encodes CASSFGGGLGAGEQYF. The chain joins TRBV5-1 to TRBJ2-7; possible D gene TRBD1, 6 bases. Trimming shortened V by 2 bases and J by 7 bases, and 22 bases separated the two germline ends. The CDR3 has 16 amino acids. The V gene's germline CDR1 is SGHRS and CDR2 YFSETQ.

The J gene is TRBJ2-7, the V gene TRBV4-2, with 7 nucleotides matching TRBD2. Germline V gene data show CDR1 as LGHNA and CDR2 as YNFKEQ. This CDR3 is built from 15 residues. J was trimmed by 4 bases and V by 1 base; bases with no gene match: 7. CDR3 sequence reads: CASSQASGEQYEQYF. CDR3 coding DNA: TGTGCCAGCAGCCAAGCCAGCGGGGAACAATACGAGCAGTACTTC.

The rearrangement joins TRBV30 to TRBJ1-1; a weak D match, TRBD1 (6 bases). Trimming removed 5 bases at V and 0 bases at J, with 13 bases between. CDR1 is GTSNPN, CDR2 SVGIG, per germline (reference sequence). There are 14 residues in the CDR3. The CDR3: CAWDTGQMNTEAFF. The DNA of the CDR3 is TGTGCCTGGGACACCGGACAGATGAACACTGAAGCTTTCTTT.

This clone appeared many times. The chain joins TRBV2 to TRBJ1-1; TRBD1 aligns across 7 bases. The V segment lost 7 bases and the J segment 0 bases; nucleotides outside the gene matches: 11. Germline loops: CDR1 SNHLY, CDR2 FYNNEI. CDR3 length: 16 amino acids. CDR3 amino acids: CASITPGGTVNTEAFF. CDR3 coding DNA: TGTGCCAGCATCACACCTGGGGGGACAGTGAACACTGAAGCTTTCTTT.

The chain is built from TRBV18 and TRBJ2-2; no definite D call. The length of the CDR3 is 15 residues. CDR1 and CDR2 (germline): KGHSH, LQKENI. Between the trimmed V and J ends, which lost 1 base and 1 base, there was a span of 7 bases. In DNA form, the CDR3 reads TGTGCCAGCTCACCACAAACCGGGAACACCGGGGAGCTGTTTTTT. Protein product: CASSPQTGNTGELFF. Looking up the rest from reference TRBV18 and TRBJ2-2 gives the full variable domain: NAGVMQNPRHLVRRRGQEARLRCSPMKGHSHVYWYRQLPEEGLKFMVYLQKENIIDESGMPKERFSAEFPKEGPSILRIQQVVRGDSAAYFCASSPQTGNTGELFFGEGSRLTVL.

The rearrangement joins TRBV21-1 to TRBJ1-6; TRBD1, the table's D call, was not compared with the DNA. TRBV21-1 is shown as a pseudogene. CDR3 length equals 17 residues. The CDR3 protein is CASSLSGQSREVWSLHF. CDR3 coding DNA: TGTGCCAGCAGCCTAAGCGGACAGAGCCGCGAAGTTTGGTCCCTCCACTTT.

The chain carries TRBV5-4 and TRBJ2-7, with 8 bases fitting TRBD2. This CDR3 has 14 residues. The V and J ends lost 2 bases and 0 bases, in that order; junction bases with no gene match: 1. CDR1 SGHNT and CDR2 YYREEE come from the germline V gene (reference sequence). The CDR3 is CASSFGLASYEQYF. In nucleotides, the CDR3 is TGTGCCAGCAGCTTCGGACTAGCCTCCTACGAGCAGTACTTC. The full variable domain, its missing parts supplied by reference TRBV5-4 and TRBJ2-7, is ETGVTQSPTHLIKTRGQQVTLRCSSQSGHNTVSWYQQALGQGPQFIFQYYREEENGRGNFPPRFSGLQFPNYSSELNVNALELDDSALYLCASSFGLASYEQYFGPGTRLTVT.

The CDR3 protein is CASSIRPYSYNSPLHF. The DNA for the CDR3 is TGTGCCAGTAGTATTCGTCCTTACTCCTATAATTCACCCCTCCACTTT. This sequence joins TRBV19 and TRBJ1-6; D remains ambiguous. The V end was cut by 3 bases, the J end by 0 bases, with 9 bases between. CDR3 length: 16 residues. In germline, CDR1 is LNHDA, CDR2 SQIVND (reference sequence).

This chain uses TRBV5-1 with TRBJ2-2, with 7 bases fitting TRBD1. Germline loops: CDR1 SGHRS, CDR2 YFSETQ. V lost 4 bases, J lost 4 bases, and 7 bases stayed unmatched. This CDR3 spans 15 amino acids. In nucleotides, the CDR3 is TGCGCCAGCAGCCAACTACAGGGGAGCACCGGGGAGCTGTTTTTT. Translated: CASSQLQGSTGELFF.

The chain links TRBV19 to TRBJ2-1; 11 bases agree with TRBD1. V gave up 6 bases and J gave up 4 bases; unmatched junction bases: 14. The CDR3 spans 18 residues. Germline lookup yields CDR1 LNHDA and CDR2 SQIVND (reference sequence). CDR3 protein: CASRLSPTGQGAYNEQFF. CDR3 bases: TGTGCCAGTAGATTATCCCCCACCGGACAGGGGGCATACAATGAGCAGTTCTTC.

This rearrangement joins TRBV7-9 to TRBJ2-5; the D is unclear. From germline, CDR1 is SEHNR and CDR2 FQNEAQ (reference sequence). The CDR3 covers 12 residues. The V gene lost 4 bases and the J gene lost 5 bases, with 8 bases spanning the gap. The CDR3 reads CASSSTRETQYF. The CDR3 DNA is TGTGCCAGCAGCTCGACAAGGGAGACCCAGTACTTC.

The chain combines TRBV7-6 with TRBJ2-1, with D maybe TRBD2 (5 bases). V dropped 8 bases and J dropped 9 bases, with 11 bases sitting between them. CDR3 size: 11 residues. From germline, CDR1 is SGHVS and CDR2 FNYEAQ. CDR3 bases: TGTGCCAGCTCAGAGGCGGGTGAGCAGTTCTTC. Amino acid sequence: CASSEAGEQFF.

The rearrangement joins TRBV2 to TRBJ1-2, with D maybe TRBD1 (6 bases). Germline CDR1 and CDR2: SNHLY and FYNNEI. The CDR3 contains 15 residues. V lost 4 bases and J lost 8, with 20 bases in between. The CDR3: CASSGQAPWLEGYTF. In DNA form, the CDR3 reads TGTGCCAGCAGTGGACAGGCACCCTGGTTGGAGGGCTACACCTTC.

This chain joins TRBV9 and TRBJ1-1; 8 nucleotides align to TRBD1. Germline assignment: CDR1 SGDLS and CDR2 YYNGEE. The V gene end was trimmed by 3 bases and the J gene end by 1 base; junction bases not matched to a gene: 2. The CDR3 is 14 residues long. CDR3 residues: CASSGQGRNTEAFF. CDR3 sequence (DNA): TGTGCCAGCAGCGGACAGGGGAGGAACACTGAAGCTTTCTTT.

This chain joins TRBV5-1 and TRBJ2-2, with 7 nucleotides matching TRBD1. CDR3 length: 15 amino acids. The trim removed 0 bases at V and 5 bases at J, leaving 4 bases unmatched. From germline, CDR1 is SGHRS and CDR2 YFSETQ. This chain's CDR3 is CASSLGGRGTGELFF. Here the CDR3 DNA reads TGCGCCAGCAGCTTGGGCGGCAGGGGGACCGGGGAGCTGTTTTTT.

The chain uses TRBV10-2 and TRBJ1-1; 9 bases line up with TRBD1. Germline CDR1 and CDR2: WSHSY and SAAADI. The CDR3 runs 14 residues. V was pared by 6 bases and J by 1 base, with 3 bases of the junction left unmatched. Written as DNA, the CDR3 is TGCGCCAGCAGACTACAGGGGGCGAACACTGAAGCTTTCTTT. Protein: CASRLQGANTEAFF.